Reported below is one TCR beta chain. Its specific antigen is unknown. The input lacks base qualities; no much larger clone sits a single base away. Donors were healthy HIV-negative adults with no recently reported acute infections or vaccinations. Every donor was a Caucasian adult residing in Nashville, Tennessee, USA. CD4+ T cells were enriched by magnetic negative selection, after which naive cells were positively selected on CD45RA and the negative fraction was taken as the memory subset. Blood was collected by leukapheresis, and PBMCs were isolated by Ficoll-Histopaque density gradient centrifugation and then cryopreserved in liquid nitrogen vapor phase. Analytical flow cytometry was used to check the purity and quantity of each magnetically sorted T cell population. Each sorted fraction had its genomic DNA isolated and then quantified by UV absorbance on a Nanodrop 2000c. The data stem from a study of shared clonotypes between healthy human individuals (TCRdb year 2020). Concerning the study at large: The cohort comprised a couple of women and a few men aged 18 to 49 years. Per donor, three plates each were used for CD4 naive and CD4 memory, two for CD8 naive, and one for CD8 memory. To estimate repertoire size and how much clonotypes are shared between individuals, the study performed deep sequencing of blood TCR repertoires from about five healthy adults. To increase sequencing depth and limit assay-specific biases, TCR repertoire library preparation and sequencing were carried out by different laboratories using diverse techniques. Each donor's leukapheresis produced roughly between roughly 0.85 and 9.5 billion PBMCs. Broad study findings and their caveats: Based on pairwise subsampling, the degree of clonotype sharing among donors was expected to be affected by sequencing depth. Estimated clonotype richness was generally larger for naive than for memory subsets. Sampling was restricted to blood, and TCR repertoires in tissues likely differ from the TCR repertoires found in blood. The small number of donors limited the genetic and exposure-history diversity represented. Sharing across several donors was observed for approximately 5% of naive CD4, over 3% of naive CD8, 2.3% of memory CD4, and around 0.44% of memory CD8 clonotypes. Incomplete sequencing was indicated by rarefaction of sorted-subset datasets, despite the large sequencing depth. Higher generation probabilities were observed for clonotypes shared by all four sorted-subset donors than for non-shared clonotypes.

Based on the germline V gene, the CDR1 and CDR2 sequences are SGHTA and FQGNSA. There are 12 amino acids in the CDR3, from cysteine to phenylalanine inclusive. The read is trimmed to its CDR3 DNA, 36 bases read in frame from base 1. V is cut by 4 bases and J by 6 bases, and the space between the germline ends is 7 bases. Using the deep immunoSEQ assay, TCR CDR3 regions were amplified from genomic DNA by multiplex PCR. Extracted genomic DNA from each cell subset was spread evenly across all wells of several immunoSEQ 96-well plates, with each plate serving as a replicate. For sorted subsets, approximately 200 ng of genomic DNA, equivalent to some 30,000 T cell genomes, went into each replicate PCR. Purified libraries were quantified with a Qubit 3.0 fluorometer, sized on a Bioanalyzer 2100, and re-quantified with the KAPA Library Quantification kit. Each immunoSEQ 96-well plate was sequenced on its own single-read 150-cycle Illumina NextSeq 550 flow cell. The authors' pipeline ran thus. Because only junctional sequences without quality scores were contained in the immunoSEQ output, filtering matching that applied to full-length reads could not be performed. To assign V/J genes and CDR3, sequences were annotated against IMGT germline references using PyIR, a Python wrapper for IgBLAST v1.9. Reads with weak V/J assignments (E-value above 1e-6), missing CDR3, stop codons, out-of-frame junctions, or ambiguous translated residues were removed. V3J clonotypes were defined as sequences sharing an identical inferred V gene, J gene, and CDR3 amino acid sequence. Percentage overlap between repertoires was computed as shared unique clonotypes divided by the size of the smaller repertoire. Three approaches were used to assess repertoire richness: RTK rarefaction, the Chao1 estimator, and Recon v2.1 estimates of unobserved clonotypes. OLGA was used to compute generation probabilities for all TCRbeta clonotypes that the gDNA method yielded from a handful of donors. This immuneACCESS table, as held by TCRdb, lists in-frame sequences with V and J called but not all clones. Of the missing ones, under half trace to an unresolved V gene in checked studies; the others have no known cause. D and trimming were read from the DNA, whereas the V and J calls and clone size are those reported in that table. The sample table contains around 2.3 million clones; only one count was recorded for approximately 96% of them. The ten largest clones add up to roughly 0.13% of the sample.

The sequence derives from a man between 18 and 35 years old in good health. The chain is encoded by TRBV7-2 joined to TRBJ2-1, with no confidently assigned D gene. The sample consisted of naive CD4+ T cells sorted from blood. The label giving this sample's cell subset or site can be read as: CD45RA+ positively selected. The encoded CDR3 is CASSSDRNEQFF. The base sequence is TGTGCCAGCAGCTCCGACCGCAATGAGCAGTTCTTC. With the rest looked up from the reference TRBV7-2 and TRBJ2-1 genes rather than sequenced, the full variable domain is GAGVSQSPSNKVTEKGKDVELRCDPISGHTALYWYRQSLGQGLEFLIYFQGNSAPDKSGLPSDRFSAERTGGSVSTLTIQRTQQEDSAVYLCASSSDRNEQFFGPGTRLTVL.